This record looks at one T cell receptor beta chain sequence and its context. This clonotype has at least ten counts. Its cognate antigen has yet to be identified. No much larger clonotype is one base removed from it; base qualities were not supplied. Ophthalmopathy patients had moderately to severely active disease, with a Clinical Activity Score of 3 or more, a NOSPECS grade of 4 or more, and a disease duration of less than 3 months. Patients with uncontrolled infections, other autoimmune diseases, pregnancy or lactation were excluded. Clinical symptoms, serum thyroxine and TRAb, thyroid ultrasound, and orbital computed tomography formed the basis for the diagnoses. PBMCs were separated from over 9 ml of fresh peripheral blood using Ficoll-Paque density gradient centrifugation. Trizol reagent was used to extract total RNA, and RNA quality was then checked on an Agilent 2100 Bioanalyzer. Trimming leaves V shorter by 8 bases and J shorter by 0 bases, with the junction holding 0 bases beyond the gene matches. Looking up the germline V gene yields CDR1 MNHNS and CDR2 SASEGT. The CDR3 measures 12 amino acids from cysteine to phenylalanine. Of all the DNA, just the CDR3 is kept, 36 bases in frame from base 1.

This entry is derived from a study of T cells in Graves' hyperthyroidism and ophthalmopathy (dated by TCRdb to between 2019 and 2020). Study-wide context: Peripheral blood was sampled at the time of initial diagnosis, prior to any treatment. To identify TCR V-J signatures that set the groups apart, the researchers used a discovery cohort of 90 to 100 patients, made up of 43 with Graves' ophthalmopathy and around 58 with stable Graves' hyperthyroidism. Prospective prediction of ophthalmopathy was tested in an independent validation cohort of some 19 hyperthyroidism patients and 17 patients who later progressed to ophthalmopathy. The 100 or so discovery patients were randomly split 7:3 into training and test sets. In more than 5 Graves' hyperthyroidism patients, the study also compared T-cell repertoires from thyroid tissue with T-cell repertoires from blood. After sampling, hyperthyroidism patients received methimazole starting at 30 mg daily, and ophthalmopathy patients received high-dose intravenous methylprednisolone. According to the paper, TCR Vbeta CDR3 sequencing was carried out on over 130 peripheral blood samples, which came from about 45 ophthalmopathy, about 75 hyperthyroidism and roughly 17 progressor patients. What the study reported, not specific to this receptor: Sample size was not statistically predetermined, and investigators were not blinded to group allocation. A model built on a 13 V-J signature distinguished ophthalmopathy from stable hyperthyroidism, reaching about 89% sensitivity and approximately 81% specificity in cross-validation and 80%/75% in testing. In validation, the model predicted progression to ophthalmopathy with roughly 66% sensitivity and around 72% specificity, a median of roughly seven months before onset. Most expanded thyroid clonotypes (frequency above 0.001) were also detected in blood, suggesting blood repertoires may reflect thyroid immune responses.

TCR beta CDR3 regions were amplified from RNA transcripts. A first-round RT-PCR of the TCR CDR3 used the HTBI primer set with the Qiagen OneStep RT-PCR kit. A second multiplex PCR round built the libraries, followed by size selection and purification. The libraries were sequenced on an Illumina HiSeq2000 using paired-end 100 bp reads. Under the source paper's analysis protocol: SOAPnuke was used to process the raw data, throwing out any read that contained adapters or uncalled bases, had a mean Phred below 15, or lacked an exact constant-primer or identifier match. High-quality paired reads were merged with COPE v1.2.5, and unique nucleotide sequences were defined as clonotypes. MiTCR v1.1 was used to align clonotypes to the IMGT TRBV, TRBD and TRBJ reference segments. Only V-J combinations with frequency above 0.0001, covering 99.2% of repertoires, were analysed. A TCS score was defined as the ratio of F50 (clonal expansion) to E x V (chaos), with BLOSUM62-based TCRdist applied between CDR3 peptides within each V-J. Welch's t-statistics and random forest reduced 450 to 600 V-J features to 13, which were used in a naive Bayes classifier (R e1071). The public reads were run again by TCRdb, first through fastp at Q25 and then through MiXCR, and only productive beta chains were kept. Under each unique CDR3 protein, matching rows form one entry showing the most common genes and DNA. What appears here as the V and J calls and clone size reflects TCRdb's work, not the paper's. The sample table contains under 350,000 distinct CDR3 sequences; only one count was recorded for over 15% of them. The ten largest account for around 61% of the sample.

Recombination linked TRBV6-1 to TRBJ1-1; TRBD1 fits 7 bases in the junction. The receptor was derived from a woman between 55 and 75 years old with Graves' ophthalmopathy. The sample comprised blood. The CDR3 sequence is CASDRVNTEAFF. The nucleotides are TGTGCCAGCGACAGGGTGAACACTGAAGCTTTCTTT.